This T cell receptor beta chain is from a study of blood T cell repertoires in COVID-19. Whole-study context: The United States, Italy and Spain were the sources of the acute and convalescent COVID-19 samples. The cDNA or gDNA used as material had been derived from T cells, B-cell-depleted T cells, or PBMCs.

As originally analysed: Reference gene primers were amplified, and this amplification served to estimate nucleated cell counts. TCRdb's copy holds only in-frame clones and misses some; the assay was immunoSEQ multiplex PCR. Clone size and the V and J calls come from that table; the DNA yielded D and trimming. The sample comprises some 74,000 clones, around 80% of which are singletons, and approximately 4.4% rests with the top ten. The CDR3 spans 14 residues. Between the trimmed V and J ends, which lost 6 bases and 0 bases, there was a span of 9 bases. The germline CDR1 and CDR2 sequences are MDHEN and SYDVKM.

The V gene is TRBV28, the J gene TRBJ1-3; no clear D gene. The sequence was obtained from an elderly woman with active or convalescent COVID-19. The sequenced sample consisted of peripheral blood. CDR3 DNA: TGTGCCAGCAGAACCAGGTCCTCTGGAAACACCATATATTTT. Protein: CASRTRSSGNTIYF.